These T cell receptor beta chains were read from a single sample in a study of shared clonotypes between healthy human individuals. TCRdb keeps only in-frame clones here, not all; method: immunoSEQ multiplex PCR. The sample yields some 1 million clones, around 75% seen once. Sequencing input: memory CD4+ T cells sorted from blood. The receptors come from a man between 18 and 35 years old in good health. Each CDR3 is given with its conserved first and last residue. The order of the fields is clone size, V gene, J gene, D gene, CDR3 DNA, CDR3 protein. A D gene is named only where the DNA matches it firmly. The size of a clone is reported for some rows only, either as once, few or many, or as a class for expanded clones.

clone size: few; V gene: TRBV28; J gene: TRBJ1-6; D gene: .; CDR3 DNA: TGTGCCAGCAGTGTCAGTGGTTCACCCCTCCACTTT; CDR3 protein: CASSVSGSPLHF
clone size: .; V gene: TRBV30; J gene: TRBJ1-4; D gene: .; CDR3 DNA: TGTGCCTGGAGTGAGAGGGGAGGAACTAATGAAAAACTGTTTTTT; CDR3 protein: CAWSERGGTNEKLFF
clone size: .; V gene: TRBV2; J gene: TRBJ2-5; D gene: TRBD1; CDR3 DNA: TGTGCCAGCAGACGGGACAGGGGCCAACAAGAGACCCAGTACTTC; CDR3 protein: CASRRDRGQQETQYF
clone size: .; V gene: TRBV1; J gene: TRBJ2-7; D gene: .; CDR3 DNA: TGCACCAGCAGCCCCCGGGACTCAAACTCCTACGAGCAGTACTTC; CDR3 protein: CTSSPRDSNSYEQYF
clone size: .; V gene: TRBV6-7; J gene: TRBJ1-6; D gene: .; CDR3 DNA: TGTGCCAGCAGTCCCCAAAGCCCGAATTTT; CDR3 protein: CASSPQSPNF
clone size: few; V gene: TRBV6-6; J gene: TRBJ2-7; D gene: .; CDR3 DNA: TGTGCCAGCAGTTATAGCAGCCTTTCCTACGAGCAGTACTTC; CDR3 protein: CASSYSSLSYEQYF
clone size: .; V gene: TRBV5-1; J gene: TRBJ2-7; D gene: .; CDR3 DNA: TGCGCCAGCAGCTTGGATACGGGGAGTTACGAGCAGTACTTC; CDR3 protein: CASSLDTGSYEQYF
clone size: few; V gene: TRBV25-1; J gene: TRBJ1-1; D gene: .; CDR3 DNA: TGTGCCAGCAGTCGGGGTACCCGGGGCACTGAAGCTTTCTTT; CDR3 protein: CASSRGTRGTEAFF
clone size: few; V gene: TRBV6-5; J gene: TRBJ1-2; D gene: .; CDR3 DNA: TGTGCCAGCAGCTCCGAGGGAGGAGGCTACACCTTC; CDR3 protein: CASSSEGGGYTF
clone size: .; V gene: TRBV18; J gene: TRBJ2-7; D gene: .; CDR3 DNA: TGTGCCAGCTCAGGGGGAGACAGAGGCGAGCAGTACTTC; CDR3 protein: CASSGGDRGEQYF
clone size: once; V gene: TRBV5-1; J gene: TRBJ1-6; D gene: .; CDR3 DNA: TGCGCCAGCAGCTTGGAACCCCGGGAGGTCTTCCACTTT; CDR3 protein: CASSLEPREVFHF
clone size: .; V gene: TRBV2; J gene: TRBJ2-1; D gene: .; CDR3 DNA: TGTGCCAGCAGTGGGGACCACTACAATGAGCAGTTCTTC; CDR3 protein: CASSGDHYNEQFF
clone size: .; V gene: TRBV7-2; J gene: TRBJ2-3; D gene: .; CDR3 DNA: TGTGCCAGCAGCTTATCAAGCCCTCCAGATACGCAGTATTTT; CDR3 protein: CASSLSSPPDTQYF
clone size: .; V gene: TRBV6-5; J gene: TRBJ2-6; D gene: .; CDR3 DNA: TGTGCCAGCAGTTACTCGGGCGTCTCTGGGGCCAACGTCCTGACTTTC; CDR3 protein: CASSYSGVSGANVLTF
clone size: .; V gene: TRBV6-6; J gene: TRBJ2-3; D gene: TRBD2; CDR3 DNA: TGTGCCAGCAGTCGGACTAGCGGTAGCACAGATACGCAGTATTTT; CDR3 protein: CASSRTSGSTDTQYF
clone size: few; V gene: TRBV7-2; J gene: TRBJ2-3; D gene: .; CDR3 DNA: TGTGCCAGCGGCCAGCGGACTAGCACAGATACGCAGTATTTT; CDR3 protein: CASGQRTSTDTQYF
clone size: .; V gene: TRBV9; J gene: TRBJ1-4; D gene: .; CDR3 DNA: TGTGCCAGCAGCCCGAGGTTGGGCAGTGAAAAACTGTTTTTT; CDR3 protein: CASSPRLGSEKLFF
clone size: .; V gene: TRBV7-9; J gene: TRBJ2-5; D gene: TRBD2; CDR3 DNA: TGTGCCAGCAGCCCGGGGGGGGGCCAGTACTTC; CDR3 protein: CASSPGGGQYF
clone size: .; V gene: TRBV9; J gene: TRBJ2-7; D gene: .; CDR3 DNA: TGTGCCAGCAGCCCCACAGAAGGTATGCAGTACTTC; CDR3 protein: CASSPTEGMQYF
clone size: once; V gene: TRBV18; J gene: TRBJ2-1; D gene: .; CDR3 DNA: TGTGCCAGCTCACCACCGAGTCAGGGACACAGCTCCTACAATGAGCAGTTCTTC; CDR3 protein: CASSPPSQGHSSYNEQFF
clone size: few; V gene: TRBV7-9; J gene: TRBJ1-1; D gene: .; CDR3 DNA: TGTGCCAGCAGCTTAGCGATGAGAGATGAAGCTTTCTTT; CDR3 protein: CASSLAMRDEAFF
clone size: .; V gene: TRBV10-3; J gene: TRBJ2-3; D gene: TRBD1; CDR3 DNA: TGTGCCATCCTACACGGACAGGAGAGCACAGATACGCAGTATTTT; CDR3 protein: CAILHGQESTDTQYF
clone size: .; V gene: TRBV5-5; J gene: TRBJ2-7; D gene: TRBD1; CDR3 DNA: TGTGCCAGCAGCCGGCAGGGGGCCGGAGAGCAGTACTTC; CDR3 protein: CASSRQGAGEQYF
clone size: .; V gene: TRBV2; J gene: TRBJ2-1; D gene: .; CDR3 DNA: TGTGCCAGCAGTGAGGCGGGGCTTGAGCAGTTCTTC; CDR3 protein: CASSEAGLEQFF
clone size: .; V gene: TRBV10-3; J gene: TRBJ1-6; D gene: TRBD1; CDR3 DNA: TGTGCCATCAGTGAGGGACAGGGTGATAATTCACCCCTCCACTTT; CDR3 protein: CAISEGQGDNSPLHF
clone size: .; V gene: TRBV6-1; J gene: TRBJ2-7; D gene: TRBD1; CDR3 DNA: TGTGCCAGCAGTGCGCGGGACAGGGGAGCAGGGGGGACATACGAGCAGTACTTC; CDR3 protein: CASSARDRGAGGTYEQYF
clone size: .; V gene: TRBV11-2; J gene: TRBJ2-7; D gene: TRBD2; CDR3 DNA: TGTGCCAGCAGCCGGACTAGCGGGAGGCCAGGGGAGCAGTACTTC; CDR3 protein: CASSRTSGRPGEQYF
clone size: .; V gene: TRBV2; J gene: TRBJ2-7; D gene: TRBD2; CDR3 DNA: TGTGCCAGCAGTGATGGCGGGGGGGCCGTCGAGCAGTACTTC; CDR3 protein: CASSDGGGAVEQYF
clone size: .; V gene: TRBV11-2; J gene: TRBJ2-2; D gene: .; CDR3 DNA: TGTGCCAGCAGCTTTCAGGTCGGCGGGGAGCTGTTTTTT; CDR3 protein: CASSFQVGGELFF
clone size: many; V gene: TRBV30; J gene: TRBJ2-7; D gene: TRBD1; CDR3 DNA: TGTGCCTGGAGTGTACCAGGGGGCGGCTACGAGCAGTACTTC; CDR3 protein: CAWSVPGGGYEQYF
clone size: .; V gene: TRBV6-1; J gene: TRBJ1-4; D gene: .; CDR3 DNA: TGTGCCAGCAAAGACTCAACTCGAGGGGAAAAACTGTTTTTT; CDR3 protein: CASKDSTRGEKLFF
clone size: .; V gene: TRBV5-1; J gene: TRBJ2-7; D gene: .; CDR3 DNA: TGCGCCAGCAGCTTGCCGGACTACTCCAACGAGCAGTACTTC; CDR3 protein: CASSLPDYSNEQYF
clone size: few; V gene: TRBV30; J gene: TRBJ1-2; D gene: .; CDR3 DNA: TGTGCCTGGAGTGAAAGTTGGGATGGCTACACCTTC; CDR3 protein: CAWSESWDGYTF
clone size: .; V gene: TRBV18; J gene: TRBJ1-2; D gene: .; CDR3 DNA: TGTGCCAGCTCACCAGACAGTGGAGGATTTTATTCTGGCTACACCTTC; CDR3 protein: CASSPDSGGFYSGYTF
clone size: .; V gene: TRBV7-3; J gene: TRBJ2-2; D gene: TRBD1; CDR3 DNA: TGTGCCAGCAGCCCACAGGGGGCGCAAGCCGGGGAGCTGTTTTTT; CDR3 protein: CASSPQGAQAGELFF
clone size: .; V gene: TRBV25-1; J gene: TRBJ1-5; D gene: .; CDR3 DNA: TGTGCCAGCAGTGAATCTCTCGGGGACCAGCCCCAGCATTTT; CDR3 protein: CASSESLGDQPQHF
clone size: few; V gene: TRBV18; J gene: TRBJ2-6; D gene: .; CDR3 DNA: TGTGCCAGCTCACCGACCAGGGCCTCTGGGGCCAACGTCCTGACTTTC; CDR3 protein: CASSPTRASGANVLTF
clone size: .; V gene: TRBV7-9; J gene: TRBJ1-4; D gene: .; CDR3 DNA: TGTGCCAGCAGCCTGCCGACCGCAACTAATGAAAAACTGTTTTTT; CDR3 protein: CASSLPTATNEKLFF
clone size: many; V gene: TRBV7-8; J gene: TRBJ1-2; D gene: TRBD1; CDR3 DNA: TGTGCCAGCAGCTTCGGGACAGAGTATGGCTACACCTTC; CDR3 protein: CASSFGTEYGYTF
clone size: .; V gene: TRBV9; J gene: TRBJ1-6; D gene: .; CDR3 DNA: TGTGCCAGCAGCTCACAGGTCTATAATTCACCCCTCCACTTT; CDR3 protein: CASSSQVYNSPLHF
clone size: .; V gene: TRBV5-4; J gene: TRBJ2-1; D gene: TRBD2; CDR3 DNA: TGTGCCAGCAGCCAAGGTCGGCTAGCGGGCAATGAGCAGTTCTTC; CDR3 protein: CASSQGRLAGNEQFF
clone size: .; V gene: TRBV6-4; J gene: TRBJ1-1; D gene: TRBD1; CDR3 DNA: TGTGCCAGCAGAGTCCGACCCCGACACCGGGACAGCCGCAAAGAAGCTTTCTTT; CDR3 protein: CASRVRPRHRDSRKEAFF
clone size: .; V gene: TRBV5-5; J gene: TRBJ1-1; D gene: TRBD1; CDR3 DNA: TGTGCCAGCAGTTTGACAGGGTCTGGCACTGAAGCTTTCTTT; CDR3 protein: CASSLTGSGTEAFF
clone size: .; V gene: TRBV19; J gene: TRBJ1-2; D gene: .; CDR3 DNA: TGTGCCAGTAGTATCTATGGTCAGGTTAATCGGCCTAACTATGGCTACACCTTC; CDR3 protein: CASSIYGQVNRPNYGYTF
clone size: .; V gene: TRBV7-2; J gene: TRBJ2-1; D gene: .; CDR3 DNA: TGTGCCAGCACTCAAGTGGCCGGGTCGGCCTACAATGAGCAGTTCTTC; CDR3 protein: CASTQVAGSAYNEQFF
clone size: .; V gene: TRBV28; J gene: TRBJ1-1; D gene: TRBD1; CDR3 DNA: TGTGCCAGCAGTTTAGGGGGACAGGACACTGAAGCTTTCTTT; CDR3 protein: CASSLGGQDTEAFF
clone size: .; V gene: TRBV5-1; J gene: TRBJ1-6; D gene: .; CDR3 DNA: TGCGCCAGCAGCTTGACAGGGTGGGACTCCTATAATTCACCCCTCCACTTT; CDR3 protein: CASSLTGWDSYNSPLHF
clone size: .; V gene: TRBV5-1; J gene: TRBJ1-1; D gene: TRBD1; CDR3 DNA: TGCGCCAGCAGCTTGGATGGACAGGGTGGAACTGAAGCTTTCTTT; CDR3 protein: CASSLDGQGGTEAFF
clone size: .; V gene: TRBV19; J gene: TRBJ2-7; D gene: TRBD2; CDR3 DNA: TGTGCCAGTAGCCTTAGGACTAGTAACCACGAGCAGTACTTC; CDR3 protein: CASSLRTSNHEQYF
clone size: .; V gene: TRBV5-4; J gene: TRBJ2-7; D gene: .; CDR3 DNA: TGTGCCAGCAGCTTTAAGGGTTCTTACGAGCAGTACTTC; CDR3 protein: CASSFKGSYEQYF
clone size: once; V gene: TRBV7-9; J gene: TRBJ1-1; D gene: TRBD1; CDR3 DNA: TGTGCCAGCAGCCTAACAGGGGACCCCACTGAAGCTTTCTTT; CDR3 protein: CASSLTGDPTEAFF
clone size: once; V gene: TRBV29-1; J gene: TRBJ2-1; D gene: .; CDR3 DNA: TGCAGCGTTGAAGTAGGGGCGCGAGGTGAGCAGTTCTTC; CDR3 protein: CSVEVGARGEQFF
clone size: .; V gene: TRBV6-5; J gene: TRBJ1-1; D gene: .; CDR3 DNA: TGTGCCAGCAGTTACCAGGACAGCACTGAAGCTTTCTTT; CDR3 protein: CASSYQDSTEAFF
clone size: .; V gene: TRBV10-3; J gene: TRBJ2-7; D gene: TRBD1; CDR3 DNA: TGTGCCATCAGTGAGTCAGGCAGGGGGCCAGACGAGCAGTACTTC; CDR3 protein: CAISESGRGPDEQYF
clone size: few; V gene: TRBV29-1; J gene: TRBJ1-2; D gene: .; CDR3 DNA: TGCAGCGTTGAAAAGGGGGATGGCTACACCTTC; CDR3 protein: CSVEKGDGYTF
clone size: .; V gene: TRBV5-6; J gene: TRBJ1-1; D gene: .; CDR3 DNA: TGTGCCAGCAGCTTGATGAGCACTGAAGCTTTCTTT; CDR3 protein: CASSLMSTEAFF
clone size: .; V gene: TRBV5-1; J gene: TRBJ2-7; D gene: .; CDR3 DNA: TGCGCCAGCAGCTTGACGGGGGCAGGGGTTTCCTACGAGCAGTACTTC; CDR3 protein: CASSLTGAGVSYEQYF
clone size: few; V gene: TRBV27; J gene: TRBJ2-7; D gene: TRBD2; CDR3 DNA: TGTGCCAGCAGTTTAGCGGGAGGATCAAGGGAGCAGTACTTC; CDR3 protein: CASSLAGGSREQYF
clone size: .; V gene: TRBV4-1; J gene: TRBJ2-4; D gene: TRBD2; CDR3 DNA: TGCGCCAGCAGCCGAGGGACTAGCGGGATGGACATTCAGTACTTC; CDR3 protein: CASSRGTSGMDIQYF
clone size: .; V gene: TRBV10-3; J gene: TRBJ2-5; D gene: TRBD2; CDR3 DNA: TGTGCCATCAGTGAGTCTGGGCCGGGACTAGCCCCAGAGACCCAGTACTTC; CDR3 protein: CAISESGPGLAPETQYF